These T cell receptor beta chains were read from a single sample in a study of cytomegalovirus exposure and HLA in healthy donors. Generated by immunoSEQ multiplex PCR, the TCRdb table keeps only in-frame clones and is missing some. The repertoire holds roughly 100,000 clones, with roughly 10% as singletons. The specimen sequenced was PBMCs. The receptor source for this set is a man aged 45-65 years in good health and CMV-seropositive. Each CDR3 is given with its conserved first and last residue. Where a row states a size, it is once, few, many or the class of an expanded clone; other rows omit it.

few | TRBJ2-7 | TRBV7-2 | 16 | CASSLGEAGRRYEQYF
few | TRBJ1-5 | TRBV6-1 | 16 | CASSVGTGGDYQPQHF
. | TRBJ2-3 | TRBV5-1 | 16 | CASSPRASGRGDTQYF
. | TRBJ2-1 | TRBV6-1 | 14 | CASSESWRYNEQFF
. | TRBJ1-2 | TRBV5-6 | 17 | CASSLALEELINYGYTF
. | TRBJ2-7 | TRBV5-1 | 20 | CASSLREQTRGSKVAYEQYF
. | TRBJ2-2 | TRBV7-3 | 18 | CASSSYSPSGRAIGELFF
many | TRBJ1-1 | TRBV7-9 | 15 | CASTIPTTVTTEAFF
. | TRBJ2-5 | TRBV6-1 | 14 | CASTRGQGAREQYF
few | TRBJ2-5 | TRBV4-1 | 16 | CASSQEDRGIQETQYF
few | TRBJ1-5 | TRBV25-1 | 16 | CASRGSLRDSNQPQHF
few | TRBJ2-7 | TRBV27 | 15 | CASSAGTVPSYEQYF
. | TRBJ2-2 | TRBV28 | 14 | CASRGTTNTGELFF
many | TRBJ1-5 | TRBV6-1 | 15 | CASIPGQRGNQPQHF
. | TRBJ1-5 | TRBV7-8 | 13 | CASSLQGNQPQHF
few | TRBJ2-7 | TRBV9 | 15 | CASSVAADSSYEQYF
. | TRBJ1-5 | TRBV27 | 15 | CASSFGMGGEQPQHF
few | TRBJ2-7 | TRBV28 | 15 | CASSTIQGARYEQYF
few | TRBJ2-5 | TRBV10-3 | 10 | CAAGVETQYF
. | TRBJ2-3 | TRBV7-3 | 15 | CASSLGLAGVDTQYF
. | TRBJ2-2 | TRBV11-1 | 16 | CASSFRSVRSSGELFF
. | TRBJ2-3 | TRBV2 | 16 | CASSGSGRRRTDTQYF
once | TRBJ1-2 | TRBV10-3 | 13 | CAISEGQGRGYTF
few | TRBJ2-5 | TRBV7-2 | 16 | CASSLASGVSQETQYF
. | TRBJ2-7 | TRBV6-5 | 14 | CASRRDRAPYEQYF
few | TRBJ1-5 | TRBV19 | 16 | CASSTYRDRGNQPQHF
. | TRBJ2-1 | TRBV4-1 | 14 | CASTLAAGAHEQFF
few | TRBJ2-2 | TRBV4-1 | 18 | CASSYGTSGSSNTGELFF
once | TRBJ1-2 | TRBV28 | 15 | CASSIRQGSFYGYTF
few | TRBJ2-2 | TRBV7-2 | 14 | CASSLLSPTGELFF
. | TRBJ1-5 | TRBV5-6 | 13 | CASSLALGRPQHF